These 20 T cell receptor beta chains were all obtained from the same sample, sequenced in a study of OX40 agonist ivuxolimab in advanced cancers. Libraries were prepared by immunoSEQ multiplex PCR; TCRdb keeps only in-frame clonotypes and omits some of them. The sample records tens of thousands of clones, around 90% being singletons. The input for sequencing was CD4+ or CD8+ T cells sorted from blood, taken in a trial of the OX40 agonist ivuxolimab. The receptor source for this set is an adult with an advanced solid tumor such as melanoma, head and neck, liver or kidney cancer.

The chain couples TRBV7-2 to TRBJ2-7; D remains unclear. Trimming pared 1 base from V and 2 bases from J, leaving 6 bases between. Germline V lookup: CDR1 SGHTA, CDR2 FQGNSA. This CDR3 comprises 13 residues. The CDR3 bases are TGTGCCAGCAGCTTAGGTACAGCCTACGAGCAGTACTTC. Amino acid sequence: CASSLGTAYEQYF.

V gene TRBV30 combines with J gene TRBJ1-3, with 7 positions matching TRBD1. Germline CDR1 is GTSNPN and CDR2 is SVGIG (reference sequence). The CDR3 has 13 residues. After removal of 4 bases from V and 4 bases from J, the junction contained 4 bases not matched to a gene. The chain's CDR3 is CAWTGGSGNTIYF. The CDR3 DNA reads TGTGCCTGGACAGGGGGTTCAGGAAACACCATATATTTT.

V and J are TRBV2 and TRBJ2-5; 9 bases are a match to TRBD2. CDR3 length: 16 amino acids. Germline assignment: CDR1 SNHLY and CDR2 FYNNEI. Losses at the gene ends were 2 bases for V and 5 bases for J; bases not matched to a gene: 9. CDR3 residues: CASSEIAGGPGETQYF. CDR3 coding DNA: TGTGCCAGCAGTGAAATTGCGGGAGGGCCGGGGGAGACCCAGTACTTC. The entire variable domain, with the rest obtained from reference TRBV2 and TRBJ2-5, is as follows: EPEVTQTPSHQVTQMGQEVILRCVPISNHLYFYWYRQILGQKVEFLVSFYNNEISEKSEIFDDQFSVERPDGSNFTLKIRSTKLEDSAMYFCASSEIAGGPGETQYFGPGTRLLVL.

This chain joins TRBV6-5 and TRBJ2-4; 12 nucleotides match TRBD1. Germline V gives CDR1 MNHEY, CDR2 SVGAGI. V shed 4 bases, J shed 8 bases, and the junction held 3 bases outside the gene matches. The CDR3 spans 14 residues. The CDR3, as DNA: TGTGCCAGCAGTTGGGACAGGGGGCGCCACATTCAGTACTTC. Translated, it gives CASSWDRGRHIQYF.

The chain recombines TRBV11-2 with TRBJ2-7, with TRBD2 matching 7 bases. This CDR3 contains 18 residues. Trimming removed 4 bases from V and 1 base from J; junction bases left unmatched: 16. The germline V gene has CDR1 SGHAT and CDR2 FQNNGV. DNA of the CDR3: TGTGCCAGCAGCTCAATTTCCAGGGCTAGCGGCCGGTCCTACGAGCAGTACTTC. Translating it yields CASSSISRASGRSYEQYF.

The chain joins TRBV10-2 to TRBJ2-7; no firm D call. Germline-derived CDR1 and CDR2 are WSHSY and SAAADI. CDR3 length: 15 residues. V shed 2 bases and J shed 0 bases, with 11 bases lying between them. DNA for the CDR3: TGCGCCAGCAGTGAGGACGGCCAGCTCTCCTACGAGCAGTACTTC. Protein: CASSEDGQLSYEQYF.

This chain connects TRBV2 to TRBJ2-7; D not certain. There are 13 residues in the CDR3. Trimming took 10 bases from V and 0 from J, leaving 13 bases between them. Germline V gene lookup returns CDR1 SNHLY and CDR2 FYNNEI. The CDR3 nucleotides read TGTGCCATAAGGTTCATAGACTCCTACGAGCAGTACTTC. Translating gives CAIRFIDSYEQYF.

The chain couples TRBV6-1 to TRBJ2-1; D is perhaps TRBD1 (6 bases). This CDR3 is built from 15 residues. V dropped 3 bases and J dropped 8 bases, with 17 bases sitting between them. Germline assignment: CDR1 MNHNS and CDR2 SASEGT. In nucleotides, the CDR3 is TGTGCCAGCAGTGATCCACAGACCTACAGGGATGAGCAGTTCTTC. Protein: CASSDPQTYRDEQFF.

The chain carries TRBV7-2 and TRBJ1-2; weak D call: TRBD1 (5 bases). Trimming stripped 2 bases from V and 4 bases from J, with 11 bases between. The CDR3 spans 14 residues. The germline V gene has CDR1 SGHTA and CDR2 FQGNSA. The CDR3 region is CASSLTGAGYGYTF. The CDR3 DNA is TGTGCCAGCAGCTTAACTGGGGCGGGCTATGGCTACACCTTC.

The chain combines TRBV6-5 with TRBJ2-6, with unresolved D. V was shortened by 4 bases and J by 2 bases, with 12 bases between the two germline ends. CDR3 length equals 16 residues. Germline assignment: CDR1 MNHEY and CDR2 SVGAGI. This chain's CDR3 is CASSFQLGPGANVLTF. The DNA for the CDR3 is TGTGCCAGCAGTTTTCAGCTTGGCCCTGGGGCCAACGTCCTGACTTTC.

The chain links TRBV13 to TRBJ1-2; D call uncertain. The V end was cut by 4 bases, the J end by 0 bases, with 3 bases between. This CDR3 is built from 12 residues. Germline CDR1 and CDR2: PRHDT and FYEKMQ (reference sequence). CDR3 sequence (DNA): TGTGCCAGCAGCTCGTCTAACTATGGCTACACCTTC. Protein product: CASSSSNYGYTF.

The chain couples TRBV19 to TRBJ2-2; tentative D call: TRBD1 (6 bases). The germline CDR1 and CDR2 sequences are LNHDA and SQIVND (reference sequence). The length of the CDR3 is 15 residues. V lost 2 bases, J lost 1 base, and 8 bases lay in between. The CDR3 DNA sequence: TGTGCCAGTAGTATAAACAGGGAGAACACCGGGGAGCTGTTTTTT. It translates to CASSINRENTGELFF.

This clone has a single count. This sequence joins TRBV6-1 and TRBJ1-5, with 9 positions matching TRBD1. The CDR3 totals 16 residues. V lost 4 bases, J lost 3 bases, and 7 bases stayed unmatched. Germline-derived CDR1 and CDR2 are MNHNS and SASEGT. CDR3 protein: CASSGDRAPLNQPQHF. The DNA of the CDR3 is TGTGCCAGCAGTGGGGACAGGGCCCCCCTCAATCAGCCCCAGCATTTT.

The chain couples TRBV19 to TRBJ1-5; 8 nucleotides line up with TRBD1. Looked up from germline, CDR1 is LNHDA and CDR2 is SQIVND (reference sequence). V dropped 7 bases and J dropped 4; count of bases not matched to a gene: 9. CDR3 length: 15 residues. CDR3 protein: CASTRDRTRNQPQHF. Here the CDR3 DNA reads TGTGCCAGTACGCGGGACAGGACACGAAATCAGCCCCAGCATTTT.

The chain links TRBV5-4 to TRBJ1-1; a possible D gene is TRBD1 (6 bases). In germline, CDR1 is SGHNT, CDR2 YYREEE (reference sequence). This CDR3 region has 14 residues. V was shortened by 4 bases and J by 0 bases, with 10 bases between the two germline ends. The CDR3 DNA sequence: TGTGCCAGCAGCGCACAGGGCATGAACACTGAAGCTTTCTTT. This sequence encodes CASSAQGMNTEAFF.

V usage is TRBV7-9 and J usage is TRBJ2-7, with D tentatively TRBD2 (5 bases). The CDR3 runs to 13 residues. Trimming shortened V by 4 bases and J by 3 bases, and 10 bases separated the two germline ends. Germline CDR1 and CDR2: SEHNR and FQNEAQ (reference sequence). CDR3 coding DNA: TGTGCCAGCAGCTCTATCGGGGACTACGAGCAGTACTTC. It specifies CASSSIGDYEQYF.

This rearrangement joins TRBV28 to TRBJ1-2; D ambiguous. The CDR3 sequence is 15 residues long. V was shortened by 5 bases and J by 8 bases, with 21 bases between the two germline ends. In germline, CDR1 is MDHEN, CDR2 SYDVKM. CDR3 loop: CASSTFRQLGLGYTF. Written as DNA, the CDR3 is TGTGCCAGCAGTACCTTCCGGCAGCTTGGGTTGGGCTACACCTTC.

This rearrangement joins TRBV9 to TRBJ2-7; D gene uncertain. This CDR3 is built from 15 residues. The germline CDR1 and CDR2 sequences are SGDLS and YYNGEE. V was pared by 0 bases and J by 0 bases, with 10 bases between. For the CDR3, the DNA is TGTGCCAGCAGCGTAGGAGGTTCCTCCTCCTACGAGCAGTACTTC. Translating gives CASSVGGSSSYEQYF.

V is TRBV4-1 and J is TRBJ1-2, with a tentative D call TRBD1 (6 bases). V shed 0 bases and J shed 4 bases, with 12 bases lying between them. Germline V lookup: CDR1 MGHRA, CDR2 YSYEKL. The CDR3 is 15 residues long. In DNA, the CDR3 is TGCGCCAGCAGCCAAGATCAGACAGGTCTCTATGGCTACACCTTC. Encoded protein: CASSQDQTGLYGYTF.

V usage is TRBV4-1 and J usage is TRBJ2-1; a possible D gene is TRBD1 (5 bases). This CDR3 has 13 residues. Germline V CDR1 and CDR2: MGHRA, YSYEKL. The V end lost 4 bases, the J end lost 5 bases, and 9 bases lay between the germline ends. The CDR3 region is CASSRMTDNEQFF. CDR3 coding DNA: TGCGCCAGCAGCCGCATGACAGACAATGAGCAGTTCTTC.